Each of the 12 T cell receptor beta chains below was sequenced from the same sample in a study of blood T cell repertoires in COVID-19. Repertoires were generated with immunoSEQ multiplex PCR, while TCRdb's copy carries only in-frame clones and drops some. The table shows over 450,000 clones, with around 90% occurring only once. The sample was peripheral blood. The receptors here all came from a woman aged 50 to 60 with COVID-19, enrolled during active disease.

The rearrangement joins TRBV28 to TRBJ2-3; D might be TRBD1 (6 bases). Germline V gives CDR1 MDHEN, CDR2 SYDVKM. The CDR3 runs 13 residues. V lost 10 bases and J lost 2, with 13 bases in between. CDR3 in DNA: TGTGCCACTTTGACAGGCGACACAGATACGCAGTATTTT. Encoded protein: CATLTGDTDTQYF.

The V call is TRBV7-2, the J call TRBJ2-3; D gene ambiguous. CDR1 and CDR2 from the germline V gene are SGHTA and FQGNSA. This CDR3 is built from 15 residues. V was shortened by 1 base and J by 4 bases, with 12 bases between the two germline ends. The CDR3 loop is CASSLVLSRADTQYF. The CDR3 region has the DNA TGTGCCAGCAGCTTAGTGCTGAGTCGGGCAGATACGCAGTATTTT. The full variable domain, rest sourced from reference TRBV7-2 and TRBJ2-3, is GAGVSQSPSNKVTEKGKDVELRCDPISGHTALYWYRQSLGQGLEFLIYFQGNSAPDKSGLPSDRFSAERTGGSVSTLTIQRTQQEDSAVYLCASSLVLSRADTQYFGPGTRLTVL.

This chain joins TRBV27 and TRBJ1-2; possibly TRBD1 for D (6 bases). Germline CDR1 is MNHEY and CDR2 is SMNVEV (reference sequence). Trimming pared 4 bases from V and 8 bases from J, leaving 20 bases between. The CDR3 is 15 residues long. The CDR3 sequence is CASSYAGAGRRGYTF. DNA for the CDR3: TGTGCCAGCAGTTATGCAGGGGCCGGGCGTAGAGGCTACACCTTC.

The CDR3 protein is CASSLSAGEAEAFF. In DNA form, the CDR3 reads TGTGCCAGCAGTTTATCGGCAGGGGAAGCTGAAGCTTTCTTT. The chain is built from TRBV27 and TRBJ1-1, with a tentative D call TRBD1 (6 bases). With 0 bases removed from V and 6 bases from J, the gap between germline ends came to 11 bases. This CDR3 spans 14 amino acids. In germline, CDR1 is MNHEY, CDR2 SMNVEV (reference sequence).

The J gene is TRBJ1-2, the V gene TRBV3-1 (or the pseudogene TRBV3-2), with 9 bases matching TRBD1. This CDR3 contains 14 residues. With V trimmed by 1 base and J by 3 bases, 0 bases remained unmatched. CDR1 is LGHDT and CDR2 is YNNKEL in the germline V gene (reference sequence). The CDR3 nucleotides read TGTGCCAGCAGCCAAGGGACAGGGGACTATGGCTACACCTTC. Encoded protein: CASSQGTGDYGYTF.

On this clone itself: Additional DNA sequences in this sample encode the identical CDR3. The chain recombines TRBV6-5 with TRBJ2-7; 9 bases line up with TRBD1. Germline assignment: CDR1 MNHEY and CDR2 SVGAGI. The CDR3 is 13 residues long. Trimming at V came to 7 bases and at J to 2 bases, leaving 3 bases not matched to a gene. The CDR3 loop reads CASTRDRAYEQYF. DNA for the CDR3: TGTGCCAGCACTCGGGACAGGGCCTACGAGCAGTACTTC.

The chain combines TRBV7-9 with TRBJ1-1, with D possibly TRBD1 on 6 matching bases. There are 15 residues in the CDR3. Per the germline V gene, CDR1 is SEHNR and CDR2 is FQNEAQ (reference sequence). Trimming stripped 5 bases from V and 1 base from J, with 14 bases between. The CDR3 protein is CASSPLGGPNTEAFF. The CDR3 bases are TGTGCCAGCAGCCCCCTTGGGGGCCCGAACACTGAAGCTTTCTTT.

The chain employs TRBV2 and TRBJ2-7; D is undetermined. The V end was cut by 2 bases, the J end by 9 bases, with 26 bases between. Looked up from germline, CDR1 is SNHLY and CDR2 is FYNNEI. This CDR3 has 17 amino acids. The CDR3 region is CASSEYPTFSHTRGQYF. CDR3 nucleotides: TGTGCCAGCAGTGAATACCCCACTTTTTCCCACACCCGAGGGCAGTACTTC.

The gene calls are TRBV7-9 and TRBJ2-1; no clear D. CDR3 length: 16 residues. CDR1 is SEHNR, CDR2 FQNEAQ, per germline (reference sequence). Trimming removed 0 bases at V and 8 bases at J, with 17 bases between. Here the CDR3 DNA reads TGTGCCAGCAGCTTAGCGAGGCCCAGTGGTATGGATGAGCAGTTCTTC. It codes for CASSLARPSGMDEQFF.

V gene TRBV19 combines with J gene TRBJ1-2; TRBD1 aligns across 8 bases. The CDR3 has 15 residues. Germline V gene lookup returns CDR1 LNHDA and CDR2 SQIVND (reference sequence). Trimming removed 2 bases from V and 4 bases from J; junction bases left unmatched: 6. The chain's CDR3 is CASSIKPGGTYGYTF. For the CDR3, the DNA is TGTGCCAGTAGTATAAAACCAGGGGGCACCTATGGCTACACCTTC.

With respect to this clone: Other DNA sequences within the sample encode an identical CDR3. The J gene is TRBJ2-1, the V gene TRBV7-9; no firm D call. CDR3 size: 15 residues. Trimming removed 5 bases at V and 0 bases at J, with 11 bases between. Germline CDR1 SEHNR, CDR2 FQNEAQ (reference sequence). CDR3 nucleotides: TGTGCCAGCAGCCCCCGCGGAAGCTCCTACAATGAGCAGTTCTTC. Its translation: CASSPRGSSYNEQFF.

The rearrangement joins TRBV7-3 to TRBJ2-3; D perhaps matches TRBD1 (6 bases). The CDR3 covers 14 residues. Germline CDR1 reads SGHTA; CDR2 reads FQGTGA. V shed 4 bases and J shed 3 bases, with 11 bases lying between them. As DNA, the CDR3 is TGTGCCAGCAGCTCCCATCAGGGGACAGATACGCAGTATTTT. Its translation is CASSSHQGTDTQYF.